These 14 T cell receptor beta chains came from one sample sequenced in a study of T cell changes during pregnancy in multiple sclerosis (dated by TCRdb to about 2019). The library was obtained by the immunoSEQ multiplex PCR assay. Sourced from immuneACCESS, this table was stored by TCRdb with only in-frame sequences that have V and J called. A share of the clones is absent; for the studies checked, an unresolved V gene accounts for under half, and the remainder has no known explanation. The sample table holds approximately 60,000 clones, of which around 94% were seen once. The ten most abundant clones make up roughly 3.5% of the sample. The sample here was CD8+ T cells from peripheral blood mononuclear cells, taken in the third trimester of pregnancy. Receptors originate from a female donor with multiple sclerosis, enrolled in a pregnancy study.

The chain joins TRBV30 to TRBJ2-7, with 12 nucleotides matching TRBD2. The V gene end was trimmed by 4 bases and the J gene end by 2 bases; junction bases not matched to a gene: 3. Germline V gene data show CDR1 as GTSNPN and CDR2 as SVGIG (reference sequence). There are 14 residues in the CDR3. CDR3 loop: CAWIGTSGPYEQYF. In DNA, the CDR3 is TGTGCCTGGATTGGGACTAGCGGGCCCTACGAGCAGTACTTC.

The gene calls are TRBV13 and TRBJ2-1; TRBD1 might be the D (8 bases). This CDR3 region has 16 residues. Trimming took off 5 bases at V and 1 base at J, with 15 bases between the two ends. Germline V CDR1 and CDR2: PRHDT, FYEKMQ (reference sequence). Here the CDR3 DNA reads TGTGCCAGCAGCCCTAGCGGACAGGGTTCCTACAATGAGCAGTTCTTC. Translating it yields CASSPSGQGSYNEQFF.

The chain employs TRBV11-2 and TRBJ2-1, with 7 bases that match TRBD1. Trimming at V came to 1 base and at J to 9 bases, leaving 9 bases not matched to a gene. The CDR3 sequence is 15 residues long. CDR1 and CDR2 from the germline V gene are SGHAT and FQNNGV. CDR3 nucleotide sequence: TGTGCCAGCAGCTTAGTCACAGGGGATTATAGTGAGCAGTTCTTC. This gives the protein CASSLVTGDYSEQFF.

The V gene is TRBV6-6, the J gene TRBJ1-2, with D possibly matching TRBD1 (6 bases). V was cut by 4 bases and J by 8 bases, with 17 bases left in between. Germline CDR1 reads MNHNY; CDR2 reads SVGAGI (reference sequence). CDR3 size: 14 residues. The CDR3 loop reads CASSSGGRTEGYTF. The CDR3 DNA sequence: TGTGCCAGCAGTTCCGGGGGGCGTACGGAGGGCTACACCTTC.

The chain carries TRBV5-1 and TRBJ2-6; perhaps TRBD1 as D (6 bases). V was trimmed by 6 bases and J by 0 bases, leaving 19 bases between them. CDR3 size: 18 residues. Germline lookup yields CDR1 SGHRS and CDR2 YFSETQ. The CDR3 here is CASNHLVTGPSGANVLTF. The CDR3 DNA is TGCGCCAGCAACCACTTAGTCACAGGGCCCTCTGGGGCCAACGTCCTGACTTTC.

There are many counts of this clone. V usage is TRBV5-4 and J usage is TRBJ2-2; 8 bases are a match to TRBD2. This CDR3 contains 16 residues. With 0 bases clipped from V and 6 bases from J, the junction kept 7 bases outside the gene matches. Germline assignment: CDR1 SGHNT and CDR2 YYREEE (reference sequence). CDR3 residues: CASSLEAGELAGELFF. The DNA of the CDR3 is TGTGCCAGCAGCTTGGAAGCGGGAGAGTTGGCCGGGGAGCTGTTTTTT.

The rearrangement uses TRBV30 and TRBJ1-1; perhaps TRBD1 as D (5 bases). CDR3 length: 15 residues. From germline, CDR1 is GTSNPN and CDR2 SVGIG (reference sequence). The V and J ends lost 2 bases and 6 bases respectively, with 19 bases between them. The chain's CDR3 is CAWSPQRRGMAEAFF. The CDR3 region has the DNA TGTGCCTGGAGTCCCCAGAGGAGGGGTATGGCTGAAGCTTTCTTT. The full variable domain, completed using reference TRBV30 and TRBJ1-1, is SQTIHQWPATLVQPVGSPLSLECTVEGTSNPNLYWYRQAAGRGLQLLFYSVGIGQISSEVPQNLSASRPQDRQFILSSKKLLLSDSGFYLCAWSPQRRGMAEAFFGQGTRLTVV.

The chain uses TRBV5-1 and TRBJ1-1; D not certain. V lost 0 bases and J lost 4, with 10 bases in between. This CDR3 is 14 amino acids long. Germline V lookup: CDR1 SGHRS, CDR2 YFSETQ. The CDR3 region has the DNA TGCGCCAGCAGCTTGGGGACTATCGTCACTGAAGCTTTCTTT. This encodes CASSLGTIVTEAFF.

The chain employs TRBV25-1 and TRBJ2-7; weak D call: TRBD1 (5 bases). Looked up from germline, CDR1 is MGHDK and CDR2 is SYGVNS. This CDR3 is built from 13 residues. V was clipped by 10 bases and J by 3 bases, with 16 bases between them. The CDR3 is CATSGFWFYEQYF. The CDR3 DNA reads as TGTGCCACCTCAGGGTTTTGGTTCTACGAGCAGTACTTC.

This clone was seen a single time. The V call is TRBV11-2, the J call TRBJ2-7; no clear D gene. Germline loops: CDR1 SGHAT, CDR2 FQNNGV. The CDR3 is 15 amino acids. The germline V and J ends were trimmed by 1 base and 0 bases, with 10 bases remaining between them. CDR3 amino acids: CASSLVARSSYEQYF. In nucleotides, the CDR3 is TGTGCCAGCAGCTTAGTCGCCAGGTCCTCCTACGAGCAGTACTTC.

The genes are TRBV6-6 and TRBJ1-2; D perhaps matches TRBD1 (5 bases). Trimming took off 2 bases at V and 4 bases at J, with 8 bases between the two ends. Per germline, CDR1 MNHNY and CDR2 SVGAGI (reference sequence). CDR3 size: 13 residues. The DNA for the CDR3 is TGTGCCAGCAGTTACGCGGACACCTATGGCTACACCTTC. Its protein is CASSYADTYGYTF.

This chain links TRBV7-9 with TRBJ2-7, with a weak D call TRBD2 (5 bases). This CDR3 spans 16 amino acids. Trimming stripped 7 bases from V and 5 bases from J, with 24 bases between. Germline assignment: CDR1 SEHNR and CDR2 FQNEAQ (reference sequence). CDR3 in amino acids: CASNSPEGAEWDEQYF. The CDR3 DNA reads as TGTGCCAGCAACAGCCCTGAGGGCGCGGAATGGGACGAGCAGTACTTC.

The chain uses TRBV7-3 and TRBJ2-3; D call uncertain. The germline gives CDR1 SGHTA, CDR2 FQGTGA. This CDR3 is built from 13 residues. The V and J ends lost 4 bases and 6 bases respectively, with 11 bases between them. Here the CDR3 reads CASSSSVEDTQYF. In DNA, the CDR3 is TGTGCCAGCAGCTCCTCTGTGGAGGATACGCAGTATTTT. Based on the CDR3 plus reference TRBV7-3 and TRBJ2-3, the full variable domain is GAGVSQTPSNKVTEKGKYVELRCDPISGHTALYWYRQSLGQGPEFLIYFQGTGAADDSGLPNDRFFAVRPEGSVSTLKIQRTERGDSAVYLCASSSSVEDTQYFGPGTRLTVL.

CDR3 in amino acids: CASSQDGGARSGANVLTF. The CDR3 bases are TGCGCCAGCAGCCAAGATGGGGGGGCCCGCTCTGGGGCCAACGTCCTGACTTTC. The rearrangement joins TRBV4-3 to TRBJ2-6; D is perhaps TRBD2 (7 bases). Germline V CDR1 and CDR2: LGHNA, YSLEER. This CDR3 is 18 amino acids long. V was trimmed by 0 bases and J by 0 bases, leaving 12 bases between them.